A selection of T cell receptor beta chains follows, all from one sample in a study of OX40 agonist ivuxolimab in advanced cancers. The assay was immunoSEQ multiplex PCR, and TCRdb's table has in-frame clones only and misses some. Of about 12,000 clones in the sample, roughly four fifths are singletons; the top ten hold about 14%. The specimen comprised CD4+ or CD8+ T cells sorted from blood, sampled in a trial of the OX40 agonist ivuxolimab. The source is an adult with an advanced solid tumor such as melanoma, head and neck, liver or kidney cancer. The CDR3 runs from the conserved cysteine through the conserved F or W. The D gene is left open where the match is weak. Not all rows give a size; the values are once, few, many and, for expanded clones, a class.

V gene	clone size	D gene	J gene	CDR3 protein	CDR3 DNA
TRBV11-2	-	-	TRBJ2-1	CASSLTGGGIGSYNEQFF	TGTGCCAGCAGCCTTACCGGGGGCGGGATCGGCTCCTACAATGAGCAGTTCTTC
TRBV7-8	-	-	TRBJ2-5	CASSYGLAQETQYF	TGTGCCAGCAGCTACGGCCTAGCTCAAGAGACCCAGTACTTC
TRBV4-1	-	-	TRBJ2-7	CASSQSPVGWEEGYEQYF	TGCGCCAGCAGCCAATCCCCGGTGGGGTGGGAGGAGGGATACGAGCAGTACTTC
TRBV30	-	-	TRBJ1-2	CAWTASFSGIGSGYGYTF	TGTGCCTGGACGGCCTCGTTTAGCGGGATAGGCTCGGGCTATGGCTACACCTTC
TRBV5-6	-	TRBD2	TRBJ2-1	CASRSGTSGLEQFF	TGTGCCAGCCGCTCCGGGACTAGCGGCTTAGAGCAGTTCTTC
TRBV7-9	-	-	TRBJ2-1	CASSPVPDEQFF	TGTGCCAGCAGCCCGGTGCCGGATGAGCAGTTCTTC
TRBV6-1	few	TRBD2	TRBJ2-3	CASRGLAGSLDTQYF	TGTGCCAGCAGGGGACTAGCGGGAAGCTTGGATACGCAGTATTTT
TRBV2	-	-	TRBJ2-5	CASVGGPRTETQYF	TGTGCCAGCGTGGGGGGGCCACGTACGGAGACCCAGTACTTC
TRBV19	-	TRBD1	TRBJ2-5	CASSEDRAPETQYF	TGTGCCAGTAGTGAAGACAGGGCCCCGGAGACCCAGTACTTC
TRBV9	once	-	TRBJ2-7	CASSVESQLEHRVWSIYEQYF	TGTGCCAGCAGCGTAGAGTCACAGTTGGAACACAGGGTTTGGTCGATCTACGAGCAGTACTTC
TRBV4-1	-	-	TRBJ2-2	CASSLGTPGELFF	TGCGCCAGCAGCCTGGGGACACCCGGGGAGCTGTTTTTT
TRBV5-4	-	-	TRBJ2-7	CASSFGSGPFYEQYF	TGTGCCAGCAGCTTTGGGAGCGGGCCCTTCTACGAGCAGTACTTC
TRBV19	-	TRBD2	TRBJ2-1	CASSMTSGPYNEQFF	TGTGCCAGTAGTATGACTAGCGGGCCCTACAATGAGCAGTTCTTC
TRBV4-1	-	-	TRBJ2-5	CASSPGAGPQETQYF	TGCGCCAGCAGTCCCGGGGCGGGCCCCCAAGAGACCCAGTACTTC
TRBV6-1	-	TRBD1	TRBJ2-7	CASSESGTGGDEQYF	TGTGCCAGCAGTGAATCCGGGACAGGGGGCGACGAGCAGTACTTC
TRBV4-1	once	-	TRBJ2-3	CASSQDSGTDTQYF	TGCGCCAGCAGCCAAGATTCGGGGACAGATACGCAGTATTTT
TRBV2	-	TRBD1	TRBJ1-2	CASSGDQGGANYGYTF	TGTGCCAGCAGTGGAGACCAGGGGGGAGCTAACTATGGCTACACCTTC
TRBV5-1	-	-	TRBJ2-3	CASSSLDGGAEDTQYF	TGCGCCAGCAGCAGCTTGGATGGGGGGGCGGAAGATACGCAGTATTTT
TRBV6-5	-	-	TRBJ2-3	CASSYGTGSTDTQYF	TGTGCCAGCAGTTACGGGACGGGGAGCACAGATACGCAGTATTTT
TRBV7-9	-	TRBD1	TRBJ2-5	CASVIGDREETQYF	TGTGCCAGCGTCATCGGGGACAGGGAAGAGACCCAGTACTTC
TRBV14	-	-	TRBJ2-1	CASKQGGRTYNEQFF	TGTGCCAGCAAGCAGGGGGGGCGTACCTACAATGAGCAGTTCTTC
TRBV7-9	-	-	TRBJ1-1	CASSLVEPRAEAFF	TGTGCCAGCAGCTTAGTGGAGCCCAGGGCTGAAGCTTTCTTT
TRBV6-1	-	-	TRBJ2-3	CASSEYGNGADTQYF	TGTGCCAGCAGTGAATACGGGAACGGCGCAGATACGCAGTATTTT
TRBV6-1	few	TRBD1	TRBJ2-2	CASSERTGSYTGELFF	TGTGCCAGCAGTGAACGGACAGGGTCTTACACCGGGGAGCTGTTTTTT
TRBV4-1	-	-	TRBJ2-7	CASSYGSQGYEQYF	TGCGCCAGCAGTTACGGGAGTCAAGGCTACGAGCAGTACTTC
TRBV28	-	-	TRBJ1-1	CASSFRGSQTEAFF	TGTGCCAGCAGTTTCCGGGGAAGTCAGACTGAAGCTTTCTTT
TRBV4-1	-	-	TRBJ1-4	CASSQERVDEKLFF	TGCGCCAGCAGCCAAGAGAGGGTCGACGAAAAACTGTTTTTT